The 24 T cell receptor beta chains in this list originate from one sample, sequenced in a study of cytomegalovirus exposure and HLA in healthy donors. Primers for the PCR totalled 60 Vbeta and 13 Jbeta. Method: immunoSEQ multiplex PCR; TCRdb's copy keeps in-frame clones and lacks some. This repertoire shows approximately 110,000 clones, roughly 69% found once; its top ten account for approximately 2.5%. Sequencing was performed on PBMCs. The receptors stem from a man between 50 and 59 years old in good health and CMV-seropositive.

J is TRBJ2-7 and V is TRBV10-3, with 12 bases fitting TRBD2. With the DNA end fitting TRBJ2-5 better, the J assignment may be wrong. CDR3 length: 14 residues. Germline lookup yields CDR1 ENHRY and CDR2 SYGVKD. The chain's CDR3 is CAISTSGGQETQYF. CDR3 nucleotides: TGTGCCATCTCGACTAGCGGGGGCCAAGAGACCCAGTACTTC.

This chain joins TRBV2 and TRBJ2-7, with TRBD2 matching 10 bases. This CDR3 spans 17 amino acids. V shed 4 bases, J shed 4 bases, and the junction held 13 bases outside the gene matches. Germline loops: CDR1 SNHLY, CDR2 FYNNEI. As DNA, the CDR3 is TGTGCCAGCAGTGGGGGGGAGGGACTAGCGCCAGGATACGAGCAGTACTTC. Translating it yields CASSGGEGLAPGYEQYF.

The rearrangement links TRBV5-8 to TRBJ2-3; 7 nucleotides align to TRBD1. Trimming cost V 4 bases and J 7 bases; bases outside gene matches: 15. The germline CDR1 and CDR2 sequences are SGHTS and YDEGEE. The CDR3 sequence is 16 residues long. In DNA form, the CDR3 reads TGTGCCAGCAGCGTTTCCTCCGGGACAGATGGGAATACGCAGTATTTT. It encodes CASSVSSGTDGNTQYF.

CDR3 sequence reads: CASSLGGGTEETQYF. As DNA, the CDR3 is TGCGCCAGCAGCTTGGGCGGCGGGACGGAAGAGACCCAGTACTTC. The V call is TRBV5-1, the J call TRBJ2-5; maybe TRBD2 (6 bases). The CDR3 runs 15 residues. The germline V and J ends were trimmed by 0 bases and 3 bases, with 12 bases remaining between them. From germline, CDR1 is SGHRS and CDR2 YFSETQ.

The chain uses TRBV6-5 and TRBJ2-3; D is undetermined. Germline V CDR1 and CDR2: MNHEY, SVGAGI. This CDR3 has 14 amino acids. V lost 2 bases and J 6 bases, leaving 12 bases between the germline ends. The CDR3 is CASSYRASGDTQYF. CDR3 sequence (DNA): TGTGCCAGCAGTTACCGAGCGTCCGGGGATACGCAGTATTTT.

This clone was seen more than once but under ten times. CDR3 sequence: CASGGTNSINEQFF. The CDR3 DNA is TGTGCCAGTGGGGGGACTAACTCGATCAATGAGCAGTTCTTC. The chain couples TRBV6-6 to TRBJ2-1, with 7 bases fitting TRBD2. The CDR3 extends over 14 amino acids. V shed 9 bases, J shed 6 bases, and the junction held 11 bases outside the gene matches. Germline lookup yields CDR1 MNHNY and CDR2 SVGAGI (reference sequence).

This chain's CDR3 is CASSEVRTSEYNEQFF. CDR3 in DNA: TGCGCCAGCAGTGAAGTCCGGACTAGCGAGTACAATGAGCAGTTCTTC. The V call is TRBV10-1, the J call TRBJ2-1; 9 bases line up with TRBD2. V lost 3 bases and J lost 4; bases outside the gene matches: 7. CDR1 is WNHNN and CDR2 is SYGVQD in the germline V gene (reference sequence). The CDR3 covers 16 residues.

The genes are TRBV4-1 and TRBJ2-5; 11 bases match TRBD2. The CDR3 loop spans 19 amino acids. V shed 3 bases and J 4 bases; nucleotides not matched to a gene: 16. Germline V gene data show CDR1 as MGHRA and CDR2 as YSYEKL. The CDR3 loop reads CASSHTGPLRGLAAETQYF. The DNA for the CDR3 is TGCGCCAGCAGCCACACCGGACCCCTGAGGGGACTAGCGGCAGAGACCCAGTACTTC.

This clone occurred a few times. This chain connects TRBV6-1 to TRBJ1-3; D gene uncertain. Deletions cut 5 bases from V and 5 bases from J, with 13 bases between. The CDR3 runs 14 residues. CDR1 and CDR2 (germline): MNHNS, SASEGT. The CDR3 DNA reads TGTGCCAGCAGTCGAGGCGTCGTGCGAAACACCATATATTTT. Its protein product is CASSRGVVRNTIYF.

J is TRBJ2-2 and V is TRBV2, with D possibly being TRBD1 (6 bases). This CDR3 is built from 15 residues. Trimming removed 6 bases from V and 1 base from J, with 12 bases in between. CDR1 is SNHLY, CDR2 FYNNEI, per germline. The CDR3 region has the DNA TGTGCCAGCAGAGTTGACAGGCAGAACACCGGGGAGCTGTTTTTT. Its protein product is CASRVDRQNTGELFF.

This clone was detected only a few times. The chain is built from TRBV2 and TRBJ1-1; D not certain. The CDR3 sequence is 14 residues long. V lost 2 bases and J 0 bases, leaving 7 bases between the germline ends. CDR1 and CDR2 from the germline V gene are SNHLY and FYNNEI. CDR3: CASSERRMNTEAFF. The CDR3 bases are TGTGCCAGCAGTGAACGGCGGATGAACACTGAAGCTTTCTTT.

The chain uses TRBV9 and TRBJ1-5, with unresolved D. Trimming left V 0 bases short and J 4 bases short, with 5 bases between. This CDR3 comprises 13 residues. Looked up from germline, CDR1 is SGDLS and CDR2 is YYNGEE. The CDR3 nucleotides read TGTGCCAGCAGCGTAGGGGAGAATCAGCCCCAGCATTTT. Protein: CASSVGENQPQHF.

Comment on this clone: Other DNA sequences in this sample translate to the same CDR3. The genes are TRBV18 and TRBJ2-7; 12 nucleotides agree with TRBD2. The CDR3 consists of 15 residues. V shed 3 bases and J 1 base; nucleotides not matched to a gene: 1. The germline CDR1 and CDR2 sequences are KGHSH and LQKENI. The CDR3 here is CASSPGTSGSYEQYF. The CDR3 DNA reads as TGTGCCAGCTCACCCGGGACTAGCGGGTCCTACGAGCAGTACTTC.

The chain uses TRBV18 and TRBJ1-2; D is perhaps TRBD1 (6 bases). V lost 3 bases to trimming and J lost 8 bases, with 22 bases between them. The CDR3 has 16 residues. The germline V gene encodes CDR1 KGHSH and CDR2 LQKENI. The CDR3 DNA is TGTGCCAGCTCACCTCCCGGTGAACAGGGATACGGGGGCTACACCTTC. This codes for CASSPPGEQGYGGYTF.

The chain links TRBV29-1 to TRBJ2-1; D is unclear. Trimming pared 6 bases from V and 3 bases from J, leaving 3 bases between. This CDR3 is 10 amino acids long. Per germline, CDR1 SQVTM and CDR2 ANQGSEA. The CDR3 is CSVLYNEQFF. CDR3 nucleotides: TGCAGCGTCCTCTACAATGAGCAGTTCTTC.

The chain uses TRBV4-2 and TRBJ1-1; TRBD1 might be the D (6 bases). CDR3 size: 14 residues. Trimming cost V 4 bases and J 2 bases, with 11 bases left between them. Germline V gene sequence: CDR1 LGHNA, CDR2 YNFKEQ. The CDR3: CASSRGQDNTEAFF. The CDR3 bases are TGTGCCAGCAGCCGGGGGCAGGACAACACTGAAGCTTTCTTT.

V is TRBV5-1 and J is TRBJ2-7, with a possible D match to TRBD1 (6 bases). In germline, CDR1 is SGHRS, CDR2 YFSETQ. This CDR3 contains 14 residues. Trimming cost V 4 bases and J 6 bases, with 17 bases left between them. The CDR3 protein is CASSEMTGSSEQYF. In DNA, the CDR3 is TGCGCCAGCAGCGAGATGACAGGCTCCAGCGAGCAGTACTTC.

This clone is a singleton in its sample. V usage is TRBV9 and J usage is TRBJ2-7, with TRBD1 identical over 7 bases. The germline V gene has CDR1 SGDLS and CDR2 YYNGEE. The CDR3 is made up of 16 amino acids. Germline trimming cut 3 bases from V and 2 bases from J; bases unmatched to any gene: 11. CDR3: CASSGPDRDGAYEQYF. Here the CDR3 DNA reads TGTGCCAGCAGCGGTCCTGACAGGGACGGAGCCTACGAGCAGTACTTC.

The V gene is TRBV9, the J gene TRBJ1-2; no firm D call. The V gene's germline CDR1 is SGDLS and CDR2 YYNGEE. V dropped 4 bases and J dropped 3 bases, with 7 bases sitting between them. The CDR3 extends over 12 amino acids. In nucleotides, the CDR3 is TGTGCCAGCAGCCCCCGGGACTATGGCTACACCTTC. As protein: CASSPRDYGYTF. Full variable domain (rest looked up from reference TRBV9 and TRBJ1-2): DSGVTQTPKHLITATGQRVTLRCSPRSGDLSVYWYQQSLDQGLQFLIQYYNGEERAKGNILERFSAQQFPDLHSELNLSSLELGDSALYFCASSPRDYGYTFGSGTRLTVV.

This clone was seen a few times. This chain uses TRBV5-1 with TRBJ2-5, with TRBD1 matching 9 bases. Per germline, CDR1 SGHRS and CDR2 YFSETQ. The CDR3 has 14 residues. V shed 3 bases and J 4 bases; nucleotides not matched to a gene: 4. The CDR3 region is CASSSGQGGETQYF. The CDR3 coding sequence is TGCGCCAGCAGCTCGGGACAGGGAGGAGAGACCCAGTACTTC.

The V gene is TRBV11-2, the J gene TRBJ2-3, with unresolved D. Between the trimmed V and J ends, which lost 1 base and 1 base, there was a span of 15 bases. The germline CDR1 and CDR2 sequences are SGHAT and FQNNGV. The CDR3 is made up of 17 amino acids. This CDR3 is CASSLGSTLFGTDTQYF. The DNA for the CDR3 is TGTGCCAGCAGCTTAGGAAGTACCCTATTTGGCACAGATACGCAGTATTTT.

The V and J genes are TRBV5-1 and TRBJ2-5, with 11 nucleotides matching TRBD2. Trimming at V came to 0 bases and at J to 5 bases, leaving 6 bases not matched to a gene. The germline V gene encodes CDR1 SGHRS and CDR2 YFSETQ. The CDR3 runs 16 residues. The CDR3 protein is CASSLDLAGGPETQYF. CDR3 in DNA: TGCGCCAGCAGCTTGGATCTAGCGGGGGGACCGGAGACCCAGTACTTC. The whole variable domain, filled in from reference TRBV5-1 and TRBJ2-5, reads KAGVTQTPRYLIKTRGQQVTLSCSPISGHRSVSWYQQTPGQGLQFLFEYFSETQRNKGNFPGRFSGRQFSNSRSEMNVSTLELGDSALYLCASSLDLAGGPETQYFGPGTRLLVL.

This rearrangement joins TRBV7-8 to TRBJ1-6; no clear D gene. V lost 4 bases and J lost 0, with 7 bases in between. Per the germline V gene, CDR1 is SGHVS and CDR2 is FQNEAQ. The CDR3 length is 15 residues. The CDR3 region is CASSSESSYNSPLHF. The CDR3 DNA reads TGTGCCAGCAGCTCGGAGAGCTCCTATAATTCACCCCTCCACTTT. Full variable domain (remainder filled in from reference TRBV7-8 and TRBJ1-6): GAGVSQSPRYKVAKRGQDVALRCDPISGHVSLFWYQQALGQGPEFLTYFQNEAQLDKSGLPSDRFFAERPEGSVSTLKIQRTQQEDSAVYLCASSSESSYNSPLHFGNGTRLTVT.

The chain combines TRBV4-2 with TRBJ1-3, with unresolved D. The CDR3 totals 15 residues. The germline V gene has CDR1 LGHNA and CDR2 YNFKEQ. Trimming pared 4 bases from V and 1 base from J, leaving 11 bases between. CDR3 DNA: TGTGCCAGCAGCCCAGCGGCGGGGTCTGGAAACACCATATATTTT. Translating gives CASSPAAGSGNTIYF.